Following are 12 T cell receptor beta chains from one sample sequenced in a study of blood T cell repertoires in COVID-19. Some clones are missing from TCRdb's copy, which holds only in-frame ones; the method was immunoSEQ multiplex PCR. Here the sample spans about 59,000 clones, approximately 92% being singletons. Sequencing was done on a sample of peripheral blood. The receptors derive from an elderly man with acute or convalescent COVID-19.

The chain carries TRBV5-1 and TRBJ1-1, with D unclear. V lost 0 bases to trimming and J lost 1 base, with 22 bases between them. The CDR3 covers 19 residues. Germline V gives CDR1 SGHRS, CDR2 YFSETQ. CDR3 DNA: TGCGCCAGCAGCTTGGGTGTGGGCAGTTCCCTGCGGGAGAACACTGAAGCTTTCTTT. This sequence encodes CASSLGVGSSLRENTEAFF.

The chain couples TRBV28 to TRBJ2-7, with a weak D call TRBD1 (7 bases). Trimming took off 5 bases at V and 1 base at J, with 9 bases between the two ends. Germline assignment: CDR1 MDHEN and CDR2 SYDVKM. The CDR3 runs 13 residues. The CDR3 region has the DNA TGTGCCAGCAGTGCGGGACAGTCCTACGAGCAGTACTTC. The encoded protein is CASSAGQSYEQYF. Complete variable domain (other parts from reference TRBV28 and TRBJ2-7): DVKVTQSSRYLVKRTGEKVFLECVQDMDHENMFWYRQDPGLGLRLIYFSYDVKMKEKGDIPEGYSVSREKKERFSLILESASTNQTSMYLCASSAGQSYEQYFGPGTRLTVT.

DNA of the CDR3: TGTGCCAGCAGCTCGGGACAGGGAGACACTGAAGCTTTCTTT. It encodes CASSSGQGDTEAFF. The V gene is TRBV28, the J gene TRBJ1-1; 9 bases match TRBD1. V gave up 6 bases and J gave up 3 bases; unmatched junction bases: 5. Germline lookup yields CDR1 MDHEN and CDR2 SYDVKM. CDR3 length: 14 amino acids.

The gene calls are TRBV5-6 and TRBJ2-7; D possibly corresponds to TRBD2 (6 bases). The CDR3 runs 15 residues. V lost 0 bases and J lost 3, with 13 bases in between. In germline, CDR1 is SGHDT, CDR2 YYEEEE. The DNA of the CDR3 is TGTGCCAGCAGCTTGGAGGGACTGACTCTCTACGAGCAGTACTTC. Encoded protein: CASSLEGLTLYEQYF. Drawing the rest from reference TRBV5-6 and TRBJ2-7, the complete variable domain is DAGVTQSPTHLIKTRGQQVTLRCSPKSGHDTVSWYQQALGQGPQFIFQYYEEEERQRGNFPDRFSGHQFPNYSSELNVNALLLGDSALYLCASSLEGLTLYEQYFGPGTRLTVT.

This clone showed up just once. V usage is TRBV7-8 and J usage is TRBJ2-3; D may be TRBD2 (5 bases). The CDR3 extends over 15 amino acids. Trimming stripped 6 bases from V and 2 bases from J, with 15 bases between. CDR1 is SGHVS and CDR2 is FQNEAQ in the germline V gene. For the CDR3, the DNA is TGTGCCAGCAGTGAAATTCAGCGGACCACAGATACGCAGTATTTT. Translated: CASSEIQRTTDTQYF. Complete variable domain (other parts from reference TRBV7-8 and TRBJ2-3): GAGVSQSPRYKVAKRGQDVALRCDPISGHVSLFWYQQALGQGPEFLTYFQNEAQLDKSGLPSDRFFAERPEGSVSTLKIQRTQQEDSAVYLCASSEIQRTTDTQYFGPGTRLTVL.

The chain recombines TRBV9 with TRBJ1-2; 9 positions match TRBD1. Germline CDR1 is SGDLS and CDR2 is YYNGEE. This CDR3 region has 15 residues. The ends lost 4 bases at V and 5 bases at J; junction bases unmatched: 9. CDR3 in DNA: TGTGCCAGCAGCACCAGACAGGGGGAAGGGTATGGCTACACCTTC. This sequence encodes CASSTRQGEGYGYTF.

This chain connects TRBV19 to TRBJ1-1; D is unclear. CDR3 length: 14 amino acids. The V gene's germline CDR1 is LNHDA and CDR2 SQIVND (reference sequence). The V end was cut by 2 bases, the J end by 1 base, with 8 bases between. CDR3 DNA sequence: TGTGCCAGTAGTATACCACAGAGGAACACTGAAGCTTTCTTT. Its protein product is CASSIPQRNTEAFF. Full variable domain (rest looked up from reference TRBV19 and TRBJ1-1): DGGITQSPKYLFRKEGQNVTLSCEQNLNHDAMYWYRQDPGQGLRLIYYSQIVNDFQKGDIAEGYSVSREKKESFPLTVTSAQKNPTAFYLCASSIPQRNTEAFFGQGTRLTVV.

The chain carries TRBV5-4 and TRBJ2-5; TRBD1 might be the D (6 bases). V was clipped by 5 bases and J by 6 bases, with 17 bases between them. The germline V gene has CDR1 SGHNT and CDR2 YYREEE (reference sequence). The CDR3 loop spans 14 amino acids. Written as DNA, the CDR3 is TGTGCCAGCAGTCCCTCCCAGGGGAGCAAGACCCAGTACTTC. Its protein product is CASSPSQGSKTQYF.

The CDR3 DNA reads as TGTGCCAGTAGTCCCCCAGATAGGGGGGGAGTAACGATGAACACTGAAGCTTTCTTT. Translation gives CASSPPDRGGVTMNTEAFF. V gene TRBV19 combines with J gene TRBJ1-1, with D perhaps TRBD1 (6 bases). Germline assignment: CDR1 LNHDA and CDR2 SQIVND (reference sequence). V was pared by 5 bases and J by 0 bases, with 25 bases between. CDR3 length equals 19 residues.

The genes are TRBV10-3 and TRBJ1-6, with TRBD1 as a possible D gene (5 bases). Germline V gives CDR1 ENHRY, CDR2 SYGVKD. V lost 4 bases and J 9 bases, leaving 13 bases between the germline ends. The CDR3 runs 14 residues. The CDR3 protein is CAISVLGLGSPLHF. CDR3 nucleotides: TGTGCCATCAGTGTCCTGGGGCTGGGTTCACCCCTCCACTTT.

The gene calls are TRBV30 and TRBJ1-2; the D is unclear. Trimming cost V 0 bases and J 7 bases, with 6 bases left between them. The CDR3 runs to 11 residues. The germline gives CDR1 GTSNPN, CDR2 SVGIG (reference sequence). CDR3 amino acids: CAWSVFSGYTF. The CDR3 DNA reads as TGTGCCTGGAGTGTATTTAGTGGCTACACCTTC. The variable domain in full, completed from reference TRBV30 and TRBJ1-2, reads SQTIHQWPATLVQPVGSPLSLECTVEGTSNPNLYWYRQAAGRGLQLLFYSVGIGQISSEVPQNLSASRPQDRQFILSSKKLLLSDSGFYLCAWSVFSGYTFGSGTRLTVV.

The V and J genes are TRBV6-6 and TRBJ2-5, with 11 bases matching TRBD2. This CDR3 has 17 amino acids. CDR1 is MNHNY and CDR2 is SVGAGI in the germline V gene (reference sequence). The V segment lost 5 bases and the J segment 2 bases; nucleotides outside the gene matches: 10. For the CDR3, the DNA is TGTGCCAGCAGTCCTGATCGACTAGCGGGGATTCAAGAGACCCAGTACTTC. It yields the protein CASSPDRLAGIQETQYF.